Listed below are T cell receptor beta chains from one sample, sequenced in a study of blood T cell repertoires in COVID-19. Clones were read by immunoSEQ multiplex PCR, and TCRdb kept only the in-frame ones, dropping some. The table includes 200,000 to 250,000 clones, 75% to 90% detected once. The source material was PBMCs or T cells enriched from blood (not recorded which). The receptors here all came from a woman in her twenties or thirties who had recovered from COVID-19. Both conserved end residues are part of each CDR3. The D gene is left open where the match is weak. Expanded clones get a size class; other rows say once, few or many, or leave the size out.

TRBJ1-2	TRBV19	-	TRBD1	TGTGCCAGTAGTCGACCGGGACAGGGACTCTATGGCTACACCTTC	CASSRPGQGLYGYTF
TRBJ2-7	TRBV4-2	-	TRBD2	TGTGCCAGCAGCCAACTAGCGGGAGGCCGCTACGAGCAGTACTTC	CASSQLAGGRYEQYF
TRBJ2-7	TRBV28	once	TRBD2	TGTGCCAGCATCCTAGCGGGAGCCCCCTCGGAGCAGTACTTC	CASILAGAPSEQYF
TRBJ1-4	TRBV19	once	-	TGTGCCAGTAGTATTAACAGGGACCCCGAAAAACTGTTTTTT	CASSINRDPEKLFF
TRBJ2-2	TRBV23-1	few	TRBD1	TGCGCCAGCAGTCTCCTTCTCCACAGGGGGAGAAACACCGGGGAGCTGTTTTTT	CASSLLLHRGRNTGELFF
TRBJ1-3	TRBV2	-	TRBD1	TGTGCCAGCGACAGGGGGCGAAACACCATATATTTT	CASDRGRNTIYF
TRBJ1-4	TRBV2	-	-	TGTGCCAGCAGTGATGGGTCAGGTTTTGAAAAACTGTTTTTT	CASSDGSGFEKLFF
TRBJ2-1	TRBV4-2	-	TRBD2	TGTGCCAGCGGGGGGCGGGAGGCCCGCTCCTACAATGAGCAGTTCTTC	CASGGREARSYNEQFF
TRBJ1-5	TRBV19	-	TRBD1	TGTGCCAGTACCATGGGACAGGGGGGAAATCAGCCCCAGCATTTT	CASTMGQGGNQPQHF
TRBJ1-1	TRBV11-2	once	-	TGTGCCAGCAGCTTGCCAACAACTGAAGCTTTCTTT	CASSLPTTEAFF
TRBJ1-3	TRBV7-2	-	-	TGTGCCAGCAGCTTAGCCTCGAGCTCTGGAAACACCATATATTTT	CASSLASSSGNTIYF
TRBJ2-2	TRBV6-6	-	TRBD2	TGTGCCAGCAGGCTAGCGGGAGGGTGGTCCGGGGAGCTGTTTTTT	CASRLAGGWSGELFF
TRBJ2-3	TRBV7-2	-	TRBD1	TGTGCCAGCAGTTCAGGGGGCGGGCTGGGCACAGATACGCAGTATTTT	CASSSGGGLGTDTQYF
TRBJ2-3	TRBV6-2/TRBV6-3	-	-	TGTGCCAGCAGTTACGTCGGGGATACGCAGTATTTT	CASSYVGDTQYF
TRBJ2-5	TRBV7-9	-	TRBD2	TGTGCCAGCACCGTCTCGGTGAGGGAGGGCCAGGGAGAGACCCAGTACTTC	CASTVSVREGQGETQYF
TRBJ2-3	TRBV27	-	TRBD2	TGTGCCAGCAGTGGACTAGCGGGAACAGATACGCAGTATTTT	CASSGLAGTDTQYF
TRBJ1-1	TRBV9	-	-	TGTGCCAGCAGCCCCGAGGGTATTTGGCGGAGTGAAGCTTTCTTT	CASSPEGIWRSEAFF
TRBJ1-1	TRBV7-9	-	-	TGTGCCAGCAGACAGGGTGTCACTGAAGCTTTCTTT	CASRQGVTEAFF
TRBJ2-1	TRBV4-2	-	-	TGTGCCAGCAGCCAAGAAGGGGGATCCTCCTACAATGAGCAGTTCTTC	CASSQEGGSSYNEQFF
TRBJ2-1	TRBV27	-	TRBD2	TGTGCCAGCAGTTTATCCTCCGGGCTAGCGGGTGTACAGTTCTTC	CASSLSSGLAGVQFF
TRBJ1-2	TRBV6-5	-	TRBD1	TGTGCCAGCAGTCCCGGGACAGAGAACGGCTACACCTTC	CASSPGTENGYTF
TRBJ2-1	TRBV5-1	-	TRBD2	TGCGCCAGCAGCTTGGACGGACTAGCGCAAAATGAGCAGTTCTTC	CASSLDGLAQNEQFF
TRBJ1-2	TRBV24-1	-	-	TGTGCCACCAGTGACGATATACAGGGCTACACCTTC	CATSDDIQGYTF
TRBJ1-1	TRBV19	once	-	TGTGCCAGTACCCCCCCCGCGGGGGGCGCGAACACTGAAGCTTTCTTT	CASTPPAGGANTEAFF
TRBJ2-2	TRBV7-9	-	TRBD1	TGTGCCAGCAGGGAGGACAGGTCGAACACCGGGGAGCTGTTTTTT	CASREDRSNTGELFF
TRBJ1-3	TRBV5-5	few	-	TGTGCCAGCAGCTTGACGGGTCAGGGGCTGGCTGGAAACACCATATATTTT	CASSLTGQGLAGNTIYF
TRBJ1-1	TRBV19	-	-	TGTGCCAGTAGTGCCTCATCGGGAGGTGCTGAAGCTTTCTTT	CASSASSGGAEAFF
TRBJ1-1	TRBV4-3	-	-	TGCGCCAGCAGCCAAGATACGGGGAACACTGAAGCTTTCTTT	CASSQDTGNTEAFF
TRBJ2-7	TRBV11-2	-	TRBD2	TGTGCCAGTGCCCGGGGGGAGAGTAAGTCACCGCAGTACTTC	CASARGESKSPQYF
TRBJ1-1	TRBV4-3	-	TRBD1	TGCGCCAGCAGCCTTTCTGGACAGGGGCTGACTGAAGCTTTCTTT	CASSLSGQGLTEAFF
TRBJ1-1	TRBV28	once	-	TGTGCCAGCAAACTGGGCCAGACCGAAGCTTTCTTT	CASKLGQTEAFF
TRBJ2-7	TRBV14	few	-	TGTGCCAGCAGTCGTAGACGGAGTGGGTCCTACGAGCAGTACTTC	CASSRRRSGSYEQYF
TRBJ1-4	TRBV3-1/TRBV3-2	-	-	TGTGCCAGCAGCCAAGATTTTAAGGGGATGGATGAAAAACTGTTTTTT	CASSQDFKGMDEKLFF
TRBJ2-7	TRBV6-5	-	-	TGTGCCAGCAGTTACTCGAGGGCAGTTATTGCCTACGAGCAGTACTTC	CASSYSRAVIAYEQYF
TRBJ1-3	TRBV9	-	TRBD1	TGTGCCAGCAGCGTAGCTCATAGCCAGGGGGCTGGAAACACCATATATTTT	CASSVAHSQGAGNTIYF
TRBJ2-1	TRBV18	once	TRBD2	TGTGCCAGCTCACTATCTCCGGGACTAGAGAATGAGCAGTTCTTC	CASSLSPGLENEQFF
TRBJ1-2	TRBV18	-	-	TGTGCCAGCTCACCACCCGGGGGGTTGGACTATGGCTACACCTTC	CASSPPGGLDYGYTF
TRBJ1-3	TRBV11-3	-	-	TGTGCCAGCAGCTTAAATGGGGGCAGCGGGGTAGACAACACCATATATTTT	CASSLNGGSGVDNTIYF
TRBJ1-5	TRBV5-1	once	-	TGCGCCAGCAGCTTGAGCGGAGCACCTCAGCCCCAGCATTTT	CASSLSGAPQPQHF
TRBJ2-7	TRBV29-1	-	-	TGCAGCGTTGAAGGGCCTAGCGTTCGGCAGTACTTC	CSVEGPSVRQYF
TRBJ1-2	TRBV5-6	once	-	TGTGCCAGCAGCTTGGGGCTGACAGGTCCCTATGGCTACACCTTC	CASSLGLTGPYGYTF
TRBJ2-3	TRBV24-1	-	-	TGTGCCACCAGTGACGGGGACTGGCGAAGCACAGATACGCAGTATTTT	CATSDGDWRSTDTQYF
TRBJ2-1	TRBV28	-	-	TGTGCCACCACAGGGGTCCGGGGGCGGAGATACTCCTACAATGAGCAGTTCTTC	CATTGVRGRRYSYNEQFF
TRBJ2-1	TRBV4-1	once	TRBD1	TGCGCCAGCAGCCTTTTGGGACAGGGAGCCTACAATGAGCAGTTCTTC	CASSLLGQGAYNEQFF
TRBJ1-1	TRBV6-5	-	-	TGTGCCAGCAGTTACTCACAGGGCCTCAAATCTGAAGCTTTCTTT	CASSYSQGLKSEAFF
TRBJ1-3	TRBV9	-	-	TGTGCCAGCAGCGTACTTGGCCTTGCTGGAAACACCATATATTTT	CASSVLGLAGNTIYF
TRBJ1-2	TRBV5-1	once	TRBD1	TGCGCCAGCAGCCCAGGGGACAGGGACAGCTATGGCTACACCTTC	CASSPGDRDSYGYTF
TRBJ2-3	TRBV27	-	TRBD2	TGTGCCAGCAGTGGACTAGCGGGAGATACGCAGTATTTT	CASSGLAGDTQYF
TRBJ2-1	TRBV7-6	-	TRBD2	TGTGCCAGCAGCTTAGGTCCAGGACTAGCGGGCTTCTACAATGAGCAGTTCTTC	CASSLGPGLAGFYNEQFF
TRBJ2-7	TRBV4-3	-	TRBD2	TGCGCCAGCAGCCAAGGTCTAGCGGGAGTCGTCTACGAGCAGTACTTC	CASSQGLAGVVYEQYF